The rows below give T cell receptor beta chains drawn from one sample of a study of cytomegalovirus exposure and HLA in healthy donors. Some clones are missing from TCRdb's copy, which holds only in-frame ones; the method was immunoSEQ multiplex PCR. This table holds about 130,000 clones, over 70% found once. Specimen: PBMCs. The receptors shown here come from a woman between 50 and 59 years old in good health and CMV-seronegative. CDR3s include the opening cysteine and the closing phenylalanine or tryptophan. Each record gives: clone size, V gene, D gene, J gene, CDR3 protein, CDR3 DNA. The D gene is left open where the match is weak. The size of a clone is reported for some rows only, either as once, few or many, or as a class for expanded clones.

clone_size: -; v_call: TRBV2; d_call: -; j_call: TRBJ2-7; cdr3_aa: CASKLMVSEQYF; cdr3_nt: TGTGCCAGCAAACTGATGGTGAGCGAGCAGTACTTC
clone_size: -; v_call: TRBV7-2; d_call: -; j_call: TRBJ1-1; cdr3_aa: CASSITGGATEAFF; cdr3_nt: TGTGCCAGCAGCATTACTGGGGGGGCCACTGAAGCTTTCTTT
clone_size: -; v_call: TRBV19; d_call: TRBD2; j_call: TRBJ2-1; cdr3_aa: CASSYTLAGANEQFF; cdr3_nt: TGTGCCAGTAGTTATACACTAGCGGGAGCCAATGAGCAGTTCTTC
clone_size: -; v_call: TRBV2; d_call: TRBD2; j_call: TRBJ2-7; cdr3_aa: CASSDGLADSEQYF; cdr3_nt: TGTGCCAGCAGTGATGGACTAGCGGATTCCGAGCAGTACTTC
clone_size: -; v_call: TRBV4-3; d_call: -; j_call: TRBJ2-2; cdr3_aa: CARSQDRYGELFF; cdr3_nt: TGCGCCCGCAGCCAAGACCGTTACGGGGAGCTGTTTTTT
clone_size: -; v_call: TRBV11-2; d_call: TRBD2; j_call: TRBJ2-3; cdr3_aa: CASSDGLGPSTDTQYF; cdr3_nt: TGTGCCAGCAGCGATGGACTAGGTCCTAGCACAGATACGCAGTATTTT
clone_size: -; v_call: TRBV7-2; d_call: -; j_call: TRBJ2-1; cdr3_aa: CASSPFLAGGNEQFF; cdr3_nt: TGTGCCAGCAGCCCCTTCCTAGCCGGCGGAAATGAGCAGTTCTTC
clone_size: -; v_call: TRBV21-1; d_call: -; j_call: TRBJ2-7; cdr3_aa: CASSTSRGGDSYEQYF; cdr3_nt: TGTGCCAGCAGCACATCGAGGGGAGGGGACTCCTACGAGCAGTACTTC
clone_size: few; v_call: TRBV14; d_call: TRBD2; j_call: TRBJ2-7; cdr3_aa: CASSQSRIAGAAQYF; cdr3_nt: TGTGCCAGCAGCCAATCGCGAATAGCGGGAGCTGCGCAGTACTTC
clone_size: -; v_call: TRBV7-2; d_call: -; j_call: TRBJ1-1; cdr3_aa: CASSPNSYTEAFF; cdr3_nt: TGTGCCAGCAGCCCAAACAGTTACACTGAAGCTTTCTTT
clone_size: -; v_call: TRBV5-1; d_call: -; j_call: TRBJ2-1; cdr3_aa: CASQGLPYNEQFF; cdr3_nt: TGCGCCAGCCAGGGCCTCCCGTACAATGAGCAGTTCTTC
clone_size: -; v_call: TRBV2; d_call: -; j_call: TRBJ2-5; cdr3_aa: CASSSLGGSKETQYF; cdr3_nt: TGTGCCAGCAGTTCGCTCGGCGGGTCCAAAGAGACCCAGTACTTC
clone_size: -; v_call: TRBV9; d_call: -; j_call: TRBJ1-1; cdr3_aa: CASSVKGVGTEAFF; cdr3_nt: TGTGCCAGCAGCGTAAAGGGGGTCGGAACTGAAGCTTTCTTT
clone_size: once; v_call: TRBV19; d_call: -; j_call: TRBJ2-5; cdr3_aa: CASSDHSPTETQYF; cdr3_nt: TGTGCCAGTAGTGATCACAGTCCTACGGAGACCCAGTACTTC
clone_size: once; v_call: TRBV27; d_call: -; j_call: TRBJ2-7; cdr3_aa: CASSSDPTGAREQYF; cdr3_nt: TGTGCCAGCAGTTCCGACCCGACAGGAGCTAGGGAGCAGTACTTC
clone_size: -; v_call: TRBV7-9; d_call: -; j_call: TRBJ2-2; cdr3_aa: CASSPSPTNTGELFF; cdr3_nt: TGTGCCAGCAGCCCTAGCCCTACGAACACCGGGGAGCTGTTTTTT
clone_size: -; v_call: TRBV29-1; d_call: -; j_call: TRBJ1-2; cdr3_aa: CSTEAGQGYGYTF; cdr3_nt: TGCAGCACGGAAGCAGGGCAGGGGTATGGCTACACCTTC
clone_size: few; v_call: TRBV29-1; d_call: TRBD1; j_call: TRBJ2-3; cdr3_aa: CSAGTGVADTQYF; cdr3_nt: TGCAGCGCCGGGACAGGGGTGGCAGATACGCAGTATTTT
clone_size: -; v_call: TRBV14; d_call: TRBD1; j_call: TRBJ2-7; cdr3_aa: CASSQNLRGYEQYF; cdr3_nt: TGTGCCAGCAGCCAAAATCTCAGGGGGTACGAGCAGTACTTC
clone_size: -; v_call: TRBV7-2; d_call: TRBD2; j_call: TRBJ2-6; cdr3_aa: CASSLGPPSGSGANVLTF; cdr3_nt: TGTGCCAGCAGCTTGGGACCTCCTAGCGGGTCAGGGGCCAACGTCCTGACTTTC
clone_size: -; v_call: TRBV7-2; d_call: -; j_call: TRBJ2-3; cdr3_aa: CASSSDSASTDTQYF; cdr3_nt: TGTGCCAGCAGCTCCGATAGCGCTAGCACAGATACGCAGTATTTT
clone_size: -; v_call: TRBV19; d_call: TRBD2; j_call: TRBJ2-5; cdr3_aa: CASSIGLAGARQETQYF; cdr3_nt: TGTGCCAGTAGTATAGGACTAGCGGGGGCAAGACAAGAGACCCAGTACTTC
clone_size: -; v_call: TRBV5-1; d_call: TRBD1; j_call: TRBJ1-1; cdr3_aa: CASSLGQGGAEAFF; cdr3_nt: TGCGCCAGCAGCTTGGGGCAGGGGGGAGCTGAAGCTTTCTTT
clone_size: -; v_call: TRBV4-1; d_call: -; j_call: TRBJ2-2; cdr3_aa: CASSQRPGQNTGELFF; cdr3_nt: TGCGCCAGCAGCCAACGCCCGGGACAAAACACCGGGGAGCTGTTTTTT
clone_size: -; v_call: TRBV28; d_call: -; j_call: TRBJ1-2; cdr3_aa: CASSLFTTGSNYGYTF; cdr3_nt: TGTGCCAGCAGTTTATTTACGACAGGTTCTAACTATGGCTACACCTTC
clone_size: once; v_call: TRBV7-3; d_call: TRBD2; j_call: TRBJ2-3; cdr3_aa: CASSSTSGNTDTQYF; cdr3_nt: TGTGCCAGCAGCTCGACTAGCGGTAACACAGATACGCAGTATTTT
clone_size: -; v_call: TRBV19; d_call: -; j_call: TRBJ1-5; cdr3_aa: CASSTWTEDSNQPQHF; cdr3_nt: TGTGCCAGTAGTACGTGGACGGAGGATAGCAATCAGCCCCAGCATTTT
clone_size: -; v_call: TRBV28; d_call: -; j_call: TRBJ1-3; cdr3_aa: CASRLRGGRSGNTIYF; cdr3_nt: TGTGCCAGCAGACTTCGGGGGGGGCGCTCTGGAAACACCATATATTTT
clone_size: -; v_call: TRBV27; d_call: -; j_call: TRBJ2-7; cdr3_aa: CASSRVGGISSYEQYF; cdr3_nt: TGTGCCAGCAGCCGGGTGGGGGGAATAAGCTCCTACGAGCAGTACTTC
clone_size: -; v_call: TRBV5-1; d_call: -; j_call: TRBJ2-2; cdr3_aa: CASSLAIDSGNTGELFF; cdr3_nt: TGCGCCAGCAGCTTGGCTATTGATAGCGGGAACACCGGGGAGCTGTTTTTT
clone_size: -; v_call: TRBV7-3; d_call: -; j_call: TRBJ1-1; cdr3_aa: CASSSSQGSEAFF; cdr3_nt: TGTGCCAGCAGCTCCTCCCAGGGGTCTGAAGCTTTCTTT
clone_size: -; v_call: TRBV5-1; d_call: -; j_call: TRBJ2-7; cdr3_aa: CASRAGSGTTVNEQYF; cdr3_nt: TGCGCCAGCCGAGCTGGATCCGGGACAACTGTGAACGAGCAGTACTTC
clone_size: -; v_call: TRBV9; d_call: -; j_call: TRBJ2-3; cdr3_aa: CASSVAGSTDTQYF; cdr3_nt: TGTGCCAGCAGCGTAGCAGGATCCACAGATACGCAGTATTTT
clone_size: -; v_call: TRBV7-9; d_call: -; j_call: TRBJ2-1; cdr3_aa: CASSKEASVNEQFF; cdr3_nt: TGTGCCAGCTCAAAAGAGGCTAGCGTAAATGAGCAGTTCTTC